The next 13 T cell receptor beta chains were all read from a single sample in a study of blood T cells in healthy people across ages. Primers used in a second PCR of about 6 to 11 cycles were a sample-barcoded 5' primer and a J-beta primer mix. Each CDR3 protein is one row after TCRdb ran MiXCR on the 5' RACE reads. The sample shows about 1.8 million distinct CDR3 sequences, about 49% of them seen only once. The sample taken for sequencing was blood. The receptors were sampled from a woman in her thirties or forties in good health.

A remark on this clonotype: The junction does not match germline at one end; this may be a read error. The CDR3 nucleotides are TGTACCATCAGGCAGACTAGCGGGGGGGCCCTCACGGGGGAGCAGTACTTC. Encoded protein: CTIRQTSGGALTGEQYF. J is TRBJ2-7 and V is TRBV10-3; 14 bases map to TRBD2. Germline CDR1 reads ENHRY; CDR2 reads SYGVKD. The CDR3 is 17 residues long.

The chain links TRBV7-8 to TRBJ2-3; TRBD1 matches 7 bases. V was clipped by 6 bases and J by 1 base; unmatched bases: 7. The CDR3 contains 15 residues. Germline CDR1 SGHVS, CDR2 FQNEAQ. CDR3 amino acids: CASSPDRTRTDTQYF. The CDR3 DNA reads as TGTGCCAGCAGTCCGGACAGGACGCGCACAGATACGCAGTATTTT.

The genes are TRBV27 and TRBJ2-1; D call uncertain. The CDR3 has 17 residues. Germline CDR1 reads MNHEY; CDR2 reads SMNVEV (reference sequence). Between the trimmed V and J ends, which lost 6 bases and 1 base, there was a span of 19 bases. In nucleotides, the CDR3 is TGTGCCAGCAGCCCTTTTGGAACCCCCAGTTCCTACAATGAGCAGTTCTTC. Amino acids: CASSPFGTPSSYNEQFF.

This rearrangement joins TRBV4-2 to TRBJ1-2; D is unresolved. Germline V gene lookup returns CDR1 LGHNA and CDR2 YNFKEQ. This CDR3 comprises 16 residues. V gave up 0 bases and J gave up 3 bases, with 14 bases separating them. The CDR3 spells CASSQDREGIHYGYTF. The CDR3 DNA reads as TGTGCCAGCAGCCAAGATAGGGAGGGTATTCACTATGGCTACACCTTC.

This clonotype occurred a few times. The DNA for the CDR3 is TGTGCCAGCAGTGAACCGGGACTCGGCTATGGCTACACCTTC. It is translated as CASSEPGLGYGYTF. The chain is built from TRBV25-1 and TRBJ1-2, with a weak D call TRBD1 (5 bases). The CDR3 loop spans 14 amino acids. CDR1 and CDR2 from the germline V gene are MGHDK and SYGVNS. Trimming removed 2 bases from V and 4 bases from J, with 11 bases in between.

A note on this clonotype: The junction departs from germline at one end; a sequencing error may be responsible. The chain uses TRBV6-6 and TRBJ1-4; weak D call: TRBD1 (6 bases). CDR1 and CDR2 from the germline V gene are MNHNY and SVGAGI (reference sequence). The CDR3 covers 11 residues. The CDR3 here is CVSRGGEKLFF. The CDR3 DNA is TGTGTCAGCAGGGGCGGTGAAAAACTGTTTTTT.

This clonotype has just a few counts. V is TRBV6-1 and J is TRBJ1-4, with D possibly being TRBD1 (5 bases). V was cut by 6 bases and J by 3 bases, with 20 bases left in between. The CDR3 covers 17 residues. Germline V gene lookup returns CDR1 MNHNS and CDR2 SASEGT. CDR3 nucleotides: TGTGCCAGCAGCCCTAGCCTCGACAGTTGGGCTAATGAAAAACTGTTTTTT. Amino acids: CASSPSLDSWANEKLFF.

This clonotype showed up just a few times. The chain uses TRBV29-1 and TRBJ2-3, with D unclear. Germline CDR1 is SQVTM and CDR2 is ANQGSEA. The CDR3 sequence is 14 residues long. V was pared by 4 bases and J by 1 base, with 12 bases between. CDR3 in amino acids: CSVGSARRTDTQYF. In DNA form, the CDR3 reads TGCAGCGTTGGGAGCGCCCGTCGCACAGATACGCAGTATTTT.

The chain employs TRBV7-2 and TRBJ1-2; possibly TRBD1 for D (5 bases). Germline V gene lookup returns CDR1 SGHTA and CDR2 FQGNSA. The length of the CDR3 is 15 residues. Between the trimmed V and J ends, which lost 0 bases and 5 bases, there was a span of 13 bases. This chain's CDR3 is CASSLAPGTAYGYTF. The CDR3 DNA is TGTGCCAGCAGCTTAGCCCCAGGGACGGCATATGGCTACACCTTC. The full variable domain, completed using reference TRBV7-2 and TRBJ1-2, is GAGVSQSPSNKVTEKGKDVELRCDPISGHTALYWYRQSLGQGLEFLIYFQGNSAPDKSGLPSDRFSAERTGGSVSTLTIQRTQQEDSAVYLCASSLAPGTAYGYTFGSGTRLTVV.

A word on this clonotype: Mismatch with germline at one junction end may stem from a read error. The chain is built from TRBV5-1 and TRBJ2-1; no definite D call. Per the germline V gene, CDR1 is SGHRS and CDR2 is YFSETQ. The length of the CDR3 is 13 residues. This CDR3 is CASSLAGYSEQFF. The CDR3 DNA reads TGCGCCAGCAGCTTGGCTGGGTACAGTGAGCAGTTCTTC. The full variable domain, with the rest looked up from reference TRBV5-1 and TRBJ2-1, is KAGVTQTPRYLIKTRGQQVTLSCSPISGHRSVSWYQQTPGQGLQFLFEYFSETQRNKGNFPGRFSGRQFSNSRSEMNVSTLELGDSALYLCASSLAGYSEQFFGPGTRLTVL.

CDR3 in DNA: TGTGCCAGCATCAAACAACAGGGACCCTACGAGCAGTACTTC. Its translation: CASIKQQGPYEQYF. The chain combines TRBV28 with TRBJ2-7; perhaps TRBD1 as D (6 bases). The CDR3 extends over 14 amino acids. Looked up from germline, CDR1 is MDHEN and CDR2 is SYDVKM. Trimming left V 7 bases short and J 2 bases short, with 15 bases between.

V gene TRBV6-1 combines with J gene TRBJ2-1; the match to TRBD2 covers 8 bases. This CDR3 has 13 amino acids. Germline V lookup: CDR1 MNHNS, CDR2 SASEGT. Germline trimming cut 8 bases from V and 4 bases from J; bases unmatched to any gene: 4. CDR3 loop: CASPRGGYNEQFF. The DNA of the CDR3 is TGTGCCAGCCCCCGGGGGGGGTACAATGAGCAGTTCTTC.

This rearrangement joins TRBV2 to TRBJ2-7; D is possibly TRBD1 (7 bases). CDR3 length: 14 residues. Germline V gene lookup returns CDR1 SNHLY and CDR2 FYNNEI. Trimming left V 6 bases short and J 3 bases short, with 15 bases between. For the CDR3, the DNA is TGTGCCAGCAGGCAGGGGGGCACAGGCTACGAGCAGTACTTC. The encoded protein is CASRQGGTGYEQYF.